A selection of T cell receptor beta chains follows, all from one sample in a study of type 1 regulatory T cells. These receptors' targets are unknown. Via MiXCR, TCRdb re-called the reads, giving one row per CDR3 protein. Of around 64,000 distinct CDR3 sequences listed, less than 25% are singletons. Sequencing was carried out using cultured type 1 regulatory T (Tr1) cells, either the whole culture or a sorted fraction (not recorded which). Receptors were obtained from a human donor in good health. Each CDR3 is given with its conserved first and last residue. D genes are given only for firm matches. The size field is filled for only some rows; it gives once, few, many or a size class.

TGCAGCGTTGGGGGGGGCGCAGGCTCCTACGAGCAGTACTTC CSVGGGAGSYEQYF NA TRBJ2-7 many TRBV29-1
TGCAGTGCTAGTTACCACTATACGGGAGCGGAGCTGTTTTTT CSASYHYTGAELFF NA TRBJ2-2 NA TRBV20-1
TGCGCCAGCAGCTTGGGTTGGACTAGCGGGAGTGCGAATGAGCAGTTCTTC CASSLGWTSGSANEQFF TRBD2 TRBJ2-1 NA TRBV5-1
TGCGCCAGCAGCTTGTTCCGCACCGGGGAGCTGTTTTTT CASSLFRTGELFF NA TRBJ2-2 few TRBV5-1
TGCGCCAGCAACTTGGCCCTGGGTACTTACGACTACGAGCAGTACTTC CASNLALGTYDYEQYF NA TRBJ2-7 NA TRBV5-1
TGTGCCAGCAGCTTATCTTACAATGAGCAGTTCTTC CASSLSYNEQFF NA TRBJ2-1 NA TRBV11-2
TGTGCCAGCAGCGGGGACAGGGGAAACACCGGGGAGCTGTTTTTT CASSGDRGNTGELFF TRBD1 TRBJ2-2 few TRBV5-6
TGTGCCAGCAGACAAACCGGGACTAGCGGCTACGAGCAGTACTTC CASRQTGTSGYEQYF TRBD2 TRBJ2-7 NA TRBV12-3/TRBV12-4
TGTGCCAGCAGTGAAGCGCGTACCTACGAGCAGTACTTC CASSEARTYEQYF NA TRBJ2-7 NA TRBV6-1
TGCGCCAGCAGCTTGGGCGGGACTAGAGGGGAGCAGTTCTTC CASSLGGTRGEQFF TRBD2 TRBJ2-1 NA TRBV5-1
TGTGCCAGCTCACCCGGGGGGGAGCAGTTCTTC CASSPGGEQFF TRBD2 TRBJ2-1 few TRBV18
TGCGCCAGCAGCATTCTCCCCGGGACTAGCGGGACTGCGACCCAGTACTTC CASSILPGTSGTATQYF TRBD2 TRBJ2-5 few TRBV5-1
TGTGCCACCATCCCTAGCCGGGGGAATTCACCCCTCCACTTT CATIPSRGNSPLHF NA TRBJ1-6 NA TRBV6-1
TGCAGTGCCCCAAGAGGGGGGGGAACAGATACGCAGTATTTT CSAPRGGGTDTQYF NA TRBJ2-3 few TRBV20-1
TGCAGTGCTAGGAGGACCCTCGCTCACTCCTACAATGAGCAGTTCTTC CSARRTLAHSYNEQFF NA TRBJ2-1 NA TRBV20-1
TGTGCCAGCAGCCCGGGACTAGCGGGAGGGCCCGAAAAGACCCAGTACTTC CASSPGLAGGPEKTQYF TRBD2 TRBJ2-5 NA TRBV11-1
TGTGCCAGCAGCGTTCTCCCGACAGCCGACGAGCAGTACTTC CASSVLPTADEQYF NA TRBJ2-7 NA TRBV9
TGCAGTGCTAGAGGCCTCCTAGCGGGAGAAGAGACCCAGTACTTC CSARGLLAGEETQYF TRBD2 TRBJ2-5 NA TRBV20-1
TGTGCCAGCAGCTTACGAGGAGGACTAGCGGGAGTTGCGAATACGCAGTATTTT CASSLRGGLAGVANTQYF TRBD2 TRBJ2-3 NA TRBV7-2
TGCAGTGCTGGGTTTGGCGGGGGGCCCGGCACAGATACGCAGTATTTT CSAGFGGGPGTDTQYF TRBD2 TRBJ2-3 few TRBV20-1
TGTGCCAGCAGCCCCCTTCCCCCGGGAGGAAATGAGCAGTTCTTC CASSPLPPGGNEQFF TRBD2 TRBJ2-1 few TRBV3-1
TGTGCCAGCAGTTCTCCGGGACAGGGTGCCAATGAGCAGTTCTTC CASSSPGQGANEQFF TRBD1 TRBJ2-1 few TRBV28
TGCAGTGCTAGTACGGGGGGCGGCCAGCCCCAGCATTTT CSASTGGGQPQHF NA TRBJ1-5 NA TRBV20-1
TGCAGTGCTAGATTGGGGTTCGACGGGCTTCTAAATCAGCCCCAGCATTTT CSARLGFDGLLNQPQHF NA TRBJ1-5 NA TRBV20-1